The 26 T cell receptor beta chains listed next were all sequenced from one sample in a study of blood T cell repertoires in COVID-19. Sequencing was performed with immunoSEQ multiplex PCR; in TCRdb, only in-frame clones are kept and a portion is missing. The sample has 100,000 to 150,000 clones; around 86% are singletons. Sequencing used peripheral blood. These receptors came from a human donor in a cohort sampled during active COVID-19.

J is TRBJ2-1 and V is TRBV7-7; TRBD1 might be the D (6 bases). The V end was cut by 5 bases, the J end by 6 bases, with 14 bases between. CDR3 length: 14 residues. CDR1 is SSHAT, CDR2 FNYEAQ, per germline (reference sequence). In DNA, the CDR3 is TGTGCCAGCAGCCTGGGACACGCGTCCAATGAGCAGTTCTTC. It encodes CASSLGHASNEQFF.

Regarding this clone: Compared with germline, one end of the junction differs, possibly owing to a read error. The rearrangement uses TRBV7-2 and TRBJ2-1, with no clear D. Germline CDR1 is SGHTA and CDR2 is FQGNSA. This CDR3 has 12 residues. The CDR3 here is CASSPFSTEPVF. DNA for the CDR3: TGTGCCAGCAGCCCCTTTTCCACTGAGCCGGTCTTC.

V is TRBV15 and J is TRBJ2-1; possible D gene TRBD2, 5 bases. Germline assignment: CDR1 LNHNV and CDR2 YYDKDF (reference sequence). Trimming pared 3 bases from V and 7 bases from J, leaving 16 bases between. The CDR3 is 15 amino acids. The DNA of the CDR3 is TGTGCCACCAGCAGGGACTCTTCAGCCGCTAATGAGCAGTTCTTC. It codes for CATSRDSSAANEQFF. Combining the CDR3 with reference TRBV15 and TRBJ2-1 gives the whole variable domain DAMVIQNPRYQVTQFGKPVTLSCSQTLNHNVMYWYQQKSSQAPKLLFHYYDKDFNNEADTPDNFQSRRPNTSFCFLDIRSPGLGDTAMYLCATSRDSSAANEQFFGPGTRLTVL.

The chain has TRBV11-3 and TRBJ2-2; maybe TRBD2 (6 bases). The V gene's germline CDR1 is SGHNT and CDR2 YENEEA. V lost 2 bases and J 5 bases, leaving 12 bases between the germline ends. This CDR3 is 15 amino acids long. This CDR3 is CASSLRAGGTGELFF. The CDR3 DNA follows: TGTGCCAGCAGCTTAAGAGCGGGTGGAACCGGGGAGCTGTTTTTT.

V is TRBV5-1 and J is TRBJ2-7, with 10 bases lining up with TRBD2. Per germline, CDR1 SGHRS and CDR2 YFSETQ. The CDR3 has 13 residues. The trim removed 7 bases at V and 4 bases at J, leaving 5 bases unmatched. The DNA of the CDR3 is TGCGCCAGCGCCCTAGCGGGAGTTTACGAGCAGTACTTC. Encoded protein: CASALAGVYEQYF.

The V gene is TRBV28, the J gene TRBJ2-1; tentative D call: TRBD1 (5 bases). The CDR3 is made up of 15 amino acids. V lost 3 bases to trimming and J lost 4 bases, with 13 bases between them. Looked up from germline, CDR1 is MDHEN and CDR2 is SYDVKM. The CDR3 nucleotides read TGTGCCAGCAGTTTGCCAGGGCCGCCGTACAATGAGCAGTTCTTC. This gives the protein CASSLPGPPYNEQFF.

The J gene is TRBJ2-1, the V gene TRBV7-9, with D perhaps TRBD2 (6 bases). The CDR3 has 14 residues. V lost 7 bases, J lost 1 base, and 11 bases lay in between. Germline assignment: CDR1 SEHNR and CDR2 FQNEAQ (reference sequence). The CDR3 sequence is CASIGGPSYNEQFF. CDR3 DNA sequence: TGTGCCAGCATCGGAGGGCCTTCCTACAATGAGCAGTTCTTC.

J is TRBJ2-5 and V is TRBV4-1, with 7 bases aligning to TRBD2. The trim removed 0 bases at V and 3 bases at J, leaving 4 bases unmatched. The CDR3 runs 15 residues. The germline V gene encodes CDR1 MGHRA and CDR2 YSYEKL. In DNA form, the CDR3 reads TGCGCCAGCAGCCAAGATGGGACTAACAAAGAGACCCAGTACTTC. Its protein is CASSQDGTNKETQYF.

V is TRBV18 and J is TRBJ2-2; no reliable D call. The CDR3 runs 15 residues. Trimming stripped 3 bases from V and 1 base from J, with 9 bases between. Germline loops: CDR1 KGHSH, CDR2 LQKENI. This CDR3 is CASSPYQENTGELFF. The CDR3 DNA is TGTGCCAGCTCACCGTACCAGGAGAACACCGGGGAGCTGTTTTTT.

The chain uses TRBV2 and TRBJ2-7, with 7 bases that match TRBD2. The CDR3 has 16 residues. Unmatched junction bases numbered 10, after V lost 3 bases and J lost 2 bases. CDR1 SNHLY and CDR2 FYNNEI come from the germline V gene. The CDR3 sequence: CASSDPWGGITYEQYF. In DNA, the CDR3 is TGTGCCAGCAGTGACCCGTGGGGGGGGATCACCTACGAGCAGTACTTC.

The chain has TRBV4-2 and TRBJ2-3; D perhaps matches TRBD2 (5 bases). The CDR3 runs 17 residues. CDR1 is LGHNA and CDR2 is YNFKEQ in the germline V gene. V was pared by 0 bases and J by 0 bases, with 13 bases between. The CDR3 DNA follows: TGTGCCAGCAGCCAAGATAGGGTGGGAGCCAGCACAGATACGCAGTATTTT. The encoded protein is CASSQDRVGASTDTQYF.

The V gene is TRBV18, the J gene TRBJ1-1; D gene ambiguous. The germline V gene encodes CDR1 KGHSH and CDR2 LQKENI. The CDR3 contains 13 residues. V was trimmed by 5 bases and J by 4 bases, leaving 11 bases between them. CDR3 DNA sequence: TGTGCCAGCTCAACCGAGTCTTTCACTGAAGCTTTCTTT. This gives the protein CASSTESFTEAFF.

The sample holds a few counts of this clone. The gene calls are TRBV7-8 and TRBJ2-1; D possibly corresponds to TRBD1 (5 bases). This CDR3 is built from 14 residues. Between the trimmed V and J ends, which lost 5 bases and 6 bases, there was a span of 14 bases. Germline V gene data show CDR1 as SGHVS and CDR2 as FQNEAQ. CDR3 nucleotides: TGTGCCAGCAGCCCCCAACGACAGCGCAATGAGCAGTTCTTC. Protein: CASSPQRQRNEQFF.

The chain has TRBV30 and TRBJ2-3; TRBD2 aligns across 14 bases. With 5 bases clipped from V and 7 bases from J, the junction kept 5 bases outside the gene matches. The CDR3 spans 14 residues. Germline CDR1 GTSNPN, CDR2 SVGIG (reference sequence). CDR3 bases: TGTGCCTGGCAGACTAGCGGGAGGGTGCATACGCAGTATTTT. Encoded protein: CAWQTSGRVHTQYF.

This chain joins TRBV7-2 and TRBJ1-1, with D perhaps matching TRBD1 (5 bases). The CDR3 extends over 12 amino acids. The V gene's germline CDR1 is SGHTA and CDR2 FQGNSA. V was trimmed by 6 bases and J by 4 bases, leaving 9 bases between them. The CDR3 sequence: CASRRQGTEAFF. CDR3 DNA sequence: TGTGCCAGCAGACGGCAGGGCACTGAAGCTTTCTTT.

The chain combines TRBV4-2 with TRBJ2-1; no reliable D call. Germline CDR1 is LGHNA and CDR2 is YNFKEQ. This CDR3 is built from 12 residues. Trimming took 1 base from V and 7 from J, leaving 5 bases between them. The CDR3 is CASSQGANEQFF. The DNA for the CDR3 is TGTGCCAGCAGCCAAGGGGCAAATGAGCAGTTCTTC.

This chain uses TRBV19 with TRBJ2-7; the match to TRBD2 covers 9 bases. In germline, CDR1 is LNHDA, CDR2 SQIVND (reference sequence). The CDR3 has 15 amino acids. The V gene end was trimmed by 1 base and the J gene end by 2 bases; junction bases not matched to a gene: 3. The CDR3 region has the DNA TGTGCCAGTAGTATAGTCCTAGCGGGGACCTACGAGCAGTACTTC. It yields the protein CASSIVLAGTYEQYF.

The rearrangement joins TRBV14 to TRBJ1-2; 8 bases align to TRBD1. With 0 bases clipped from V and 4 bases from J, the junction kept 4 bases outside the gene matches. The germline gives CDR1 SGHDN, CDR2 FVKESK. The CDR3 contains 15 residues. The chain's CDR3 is CASSQEWGTGYGYTF. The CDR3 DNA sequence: TGTGCCAGCAGCCAAGAATGGGGGACAGGCTATGGCTACACCTTC.

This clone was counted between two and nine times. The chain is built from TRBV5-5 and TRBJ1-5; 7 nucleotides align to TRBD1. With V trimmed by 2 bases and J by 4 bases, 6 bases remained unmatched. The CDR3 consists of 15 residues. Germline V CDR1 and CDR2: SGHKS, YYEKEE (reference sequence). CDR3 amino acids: CASSLRTGVNQPQHF. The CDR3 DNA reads TGTGCCAGCAGCTTAAGAACAGGGGTGAATCAGCCCCAGCATTTT.

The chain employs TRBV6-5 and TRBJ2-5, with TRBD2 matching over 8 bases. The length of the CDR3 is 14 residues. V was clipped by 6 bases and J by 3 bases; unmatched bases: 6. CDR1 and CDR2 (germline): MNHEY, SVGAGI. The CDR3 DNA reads TGTGCCAGCAGATCACTAGCGGCAAAAGAGACCCAGTACTTC. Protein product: CASRSLAAKETQYF.

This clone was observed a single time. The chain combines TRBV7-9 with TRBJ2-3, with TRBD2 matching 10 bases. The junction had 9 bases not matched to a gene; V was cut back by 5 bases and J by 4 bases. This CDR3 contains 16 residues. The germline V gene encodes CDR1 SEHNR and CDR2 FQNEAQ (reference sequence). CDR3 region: CASSPLAGGIADTQYF. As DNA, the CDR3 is TGTGCCAGCAGCCCATTAGCGGGAGGAATAGCAGATACGCAGTATTTT.

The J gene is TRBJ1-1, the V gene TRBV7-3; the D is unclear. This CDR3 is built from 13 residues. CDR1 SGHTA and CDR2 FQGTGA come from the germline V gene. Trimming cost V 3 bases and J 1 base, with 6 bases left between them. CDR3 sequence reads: CASSFQENTEAFF. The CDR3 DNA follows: TGTGCCAGCAGCTTCCAGGAGAACACTGAAGCTTTCTTT. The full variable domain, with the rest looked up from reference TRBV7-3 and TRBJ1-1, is GAGVSQTPSNKVTEKGKYVELRCDPISGHTALYWYRQSLGQGPEFLIYFQGTGAADDSGLPNDRFFAVRPEGSVSTLKIQRTERGDSAVYLCASSFQENTEAFFGQGTRLTVV.

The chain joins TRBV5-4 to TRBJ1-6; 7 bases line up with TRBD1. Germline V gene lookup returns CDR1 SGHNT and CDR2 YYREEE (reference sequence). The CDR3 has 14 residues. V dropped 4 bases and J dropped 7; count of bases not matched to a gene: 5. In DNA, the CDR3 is TGTGCCAGCAGCCCCGGGACAGAAAATTCACCCCTCCACTTT. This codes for CASSPGTENSPLHF.

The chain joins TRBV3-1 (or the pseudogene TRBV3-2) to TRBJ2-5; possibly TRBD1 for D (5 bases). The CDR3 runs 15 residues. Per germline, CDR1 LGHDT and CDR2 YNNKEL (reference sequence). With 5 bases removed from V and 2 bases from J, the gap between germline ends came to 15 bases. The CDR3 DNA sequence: TGTGCCAGCAGCAATTTAGGACAAATTCAAGAGACCCAGTACTTC. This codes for CASSNLGQIQETQYF.

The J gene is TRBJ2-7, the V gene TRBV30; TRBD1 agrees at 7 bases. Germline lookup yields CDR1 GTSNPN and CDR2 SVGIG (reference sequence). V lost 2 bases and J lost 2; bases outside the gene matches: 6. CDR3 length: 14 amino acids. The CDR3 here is CAWSPTGVPYEQYF. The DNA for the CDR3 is TGTGCCTGGAGTCCAACAGGGGTCCCCTACGAGCAGTACTTC.

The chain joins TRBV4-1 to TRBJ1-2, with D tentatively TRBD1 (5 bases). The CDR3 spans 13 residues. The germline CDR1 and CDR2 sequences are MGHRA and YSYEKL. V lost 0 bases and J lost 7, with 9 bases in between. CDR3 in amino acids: CASSQEGGSGYTF. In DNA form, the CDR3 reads TGCGCCAGCAGCCAAGAGGGGGGAAGTGGCTACACCTTC.